These 2 T cell receptor beta chains came from one sample sequenced in a study of CD8 T cells in ankylosing spondylitis. What these receptors recognize is not known. One entry per CDR3 protein, called by TCRdb with MiXCR from the 5' RACE reads. The profile shows about 800,000 distinct CDR3 sequences, about 10% of them singletons. Findings of the study overall: Characteristic, it appeared, of ankylosing spondylitis blood was a TCR beta motif of fewer than 10 highly homologous variants.

The sample comprised blood, either unsorted or a sorted T cell fraction (not recorded which). The origin of the receptors is a male donor with ankylosing spondylitis.

The genes are TRBV20-1 and TRBJ1-2; tentatively, D is TRBD1 (5 bases). CDR3 length: 12 amino acids. The V gene's germline CDR1 is DFQATT and CDR2 SNEGSKA (reference sequence). V was shortened by 5 bases and J by 7 bases, with 14 bases between the two germline ends. The CDR3 loop reads CSAYGAEGGYTF. The CDR3 coding sequence is TGCAGTGCTTACGGGGCAGAGGGTGGCTACACCTTC.

The chain recombines TRBV20-1 with TRBJ2-2; no reliable D call. The CDR3 has 14 residues. V lost 0 bases to trimming and J lost 1 base, with 6 bases between them. Germline CDR1 and CDR2: DFQATT and SNEGSKA (reference sequence). CDR3 amino acids: CSAREYLNTGELFF. Written as DNA, the CDR3 is TGCAGTGCTAGAGAGTATTTGAACACCGGGGAGCTGTTTTTT.